Below, 10 T cell receptor beta chains from the same sample are listed, as sequenced in a study of shared clonotypes between healthy human individuals (dated by TCRdb to between 2020 and 2021). Libraries were constructed by the immunoSEQ multiplex PCR assay. TCRdb took this table from immuneACCESS and kept in-frame rearrangements with V and J called. Such tables lack part of the clones; where checked against another copy, unresolved V genes explain under half of the gap, and the rest is unexplained. This sample has 2 million to 3 million clones in its table, and roughly 92% of those were observed once. The ten largest make up over 0.12% of the sample. Specimen: naive CD4+ T cells sorted from blood. Taken with the paper, the label for cell subset or site translates to: CD45RA+ positively selected. The origin of the receptors is a man between 18 and 29 years old in good health.

The genes are TRBV28 and TRBJ1-1; TRBD1 aligns across 11 bases. The CDR3 runs to 17 residues. Germline V lookup: CDR1 MDHEN, CDR2 SYDVKM. V shed 3 bases, J shed 1 base, and the junction held 7 bases outside the gene matches. Here the CDR3 DNA reads TGTGCCAGCAGTTTGGACAGGGGGCCTTCTAGGAACACTGAAGCTTTCTTT. It codes for CASSLDRGPSRNTEAFF.

About this clone: Other DNA sequences from this sample encode an identical CDR3 as well. V usage is TRBV30 and J usage is TRBJ2-7, with 11 bases lining up with TRBD1. Per germline, CDR1 GTSNPN and CDR2 SVGIG (reference sequence). The CDR3 loop spans 15 amino acids. With 0 bases clipped from V and 2 bases from J, the junction kept 3 bases outside the gene matches. In DNA, the CDR3 is TGTGCCTGGAGTGTAGGGACAGGGGGTCCCTACGAGCAGTACTTC. This gives the protein CAWSVGTGGPYEQYF.

The chain has TRBV6-6 and TRBJ2-7, with 12 bases that match TRBD2. V dropped 2 bases and J dropped 1; count of bases not matched to a gene: 3. The CDR3 spans 16 residues. Germline CDR1 reads MNHNY; CDR2 reads SVGAGI (reference sequence). In DNA, the CDR3 is TGTGCCAGCAGTTACCCGACTAGCGGGGGTTCCTACGAGCAGTACTTC. It translates to CASSYPTSGGSYEQYF.

The chain has TRBV28 and TRBJ2-4; D is perhaps TRBD1 (6 bases). The CDR3 covers 11 residues. Germline lookup yields CDR1 MDHEN and CDR2 SYDVKM. Trimming took off 5 bases at V and 9 bases at J, with 8 bases between the two ends. CDR3 residues: CASSKGVIQYF. The CDR3 coding sequence is TGTGCCAGCAGTAAGGGGGTCATTCAGTACTTC.

This chain connects TRBV5-1 to TRBJ2-5; the match to TRBD2 covers 12 bases. J lost 4 bases, V lost 4 bases, and 5 bases had no gene match. Germline CDR1 SGHRS, CDR2 YFSETQ. The CDR3 has 15 residues. In DNA, the CDR3 is TGCGCCAGCAGCCCCCTAGCGGGAGGGGGAGAGACCCAGTACTTC. Its protein product is CASSPLAGGGETQYF. The whole variable domain, filled in from reference TRBV5-1 and TRBJ2-5, reads KAGVTQTPRYLIKTRGQQVTLSCSPISGHRSVSWYQQTPGQGLQFLFEYFSETQRNKGNFPGRFSGRQFSNSRSEMNVSTLELGDSALYLCASSPLAGGGETQYFGPGTRLLVL.

The chain employs TRBV6-4 and TRBJ2-1; D might be TRBD2 (6 bases). Germline V CDR1 and CDR2: MRHNA, SNTAGT. The V end was cut by 4 bases, the J end by 5 bases, with 18 bases between. This CDR3 comprises 16 residues. The CDR3 DNA is TGTGCCAGCAGTGTATCCACGGGACTGAACCACAATGAGCAGTTCTTC. This encodes CASSVSTGLNHNEQFF.

The chain has TRBV7-9 and TRBJ1-1; tentatively, D is TRBD1 (6 bases). The length of the CDR3 is 14 residues. CDR1 is SEHNR and CDR2 is FQNEAQ in the germline V gene (reference sequence). Trimming left V 6 bases short and J 2 bases short, with 13 bases between. In DNA form, the CDR3 reads TGTGCCAGCAGAACACAGGGACTAAACACTGAAGCTTTCTTT. Translation: CASRTQGLNTEAFF. Together with reference TRBV7-9 and TRBJ1-1, the CDR3 gives the full variable domain: DTGVSQNPRHKITKRGQNVTFRCDPISEHNRLYWYRQTLGQGPEFLTYFQNEAQLEKSRLLSDRFSAERPKGSFSTLEIQRTEQGDSAMYLCASRTQGLNTEAFFGQGTRLTVV.

V usage is TRBV2 and J usage is TRBJ1-3, with no clear D. Trimming took 3 bases from V and 0 from J, leaving 9 bases between them. Germline V gene lookup returns CDR1 SNHLY and CDR2 FYNNEI. The CDR3 totals 15 residues. The CDR3 DNA reads TGTGCCAGCAGTGATAACAGCCTCTCTGGAAACACCATATATTTT. It is translated as CASSDNSLSGNTIYF.

On this clone itself: One junction end does not reproduce the germline sequence, and a read error may be involved. The J gene is TRBJ1-5, the V gene TRBV4-1, with D uncertain. This CDR3 region has 18 residues. The germline CDR1 and CDR2 sequences are MGHRA and YSYEKL. DNA for the CDR3: TGCGCCAGCAGTCAAGTTCTGGCAGTGTCAGGCAGCAATCAGCCCCAGCATTTT. Its translation is CASSQVLAVSGSNQPQHF.

As to this clone: The same CDR3 can be traced to other DNA sequences in this sample. The chain carries TRBV5-4 and TRBJ2-3; D not resolved. Trimming took 0 bases from V and 0 from J, leaving 5 bases between them. CDR1 SGHNT and CDR2 YYREEE come from the germline V gene (reference sequence). There are 14 residues in the CDR3. CDR3 nucleotide sequence: TGTGCCAGCAGCTTGGGCGGTAGCACAGATACGCAGTATTTT. Translated: CASSLGGSTDTQYF.